Detailed here is one TCR beta chain. As yet, its antigen is unknown. Vbeta (60) and Jbeta (13) primers were used in the PCR. Sequenced by immunoSEQ multiplex PCR; TCRdb stores in-frame clones only, minus some. The sample contains about 160,000 clones, approximately 83% of which appear only once. This specimen comes from a study of cytomegalovirus exposure and HLA in healthy donors. Whole-study results and caveats: Evidence from a later analysis indicated that most CMV-associated TCR beta chains looked HLA-restricted.

The CDR3 extends over 14 amino acids. Between the trimmed V and J ends, which lost 4 bases and 0 bases, there was a span of 7 bases. From germline, CDR1 is LNHNV and CDR2 YYDKDF (reference sequence). The chain is built from TRBV15 and TRBJ1-5; D is uncertain. Sequenced sample: PBMCs. The receptor's source is a boy between 2 and 10 years old in good health and CMV-seronegative. The DNA of the CDR3 is TGTGCCACCAGCACAGGCTATAGCAATCAGCCCCAGCATTTT. This translates into CATSTGYSNQPQHF. Filled out from reference TRBV15 and TRBJ1-5, the complete variable domain reads DAMVIQNPRYQVTQFGKPVTLSCSQTLNHNVMYWYQQKSSQAPKLLFHYYDKDFNNEADTPDNFQSRRPNTSFCFLDIRSPGLGDTAMYLCATSTGYSNQPQHFGDGTRLSIL.